This T cell receptor beta chain was sequenced for a study of CD8 T cells in Susac syndrome. The length of the CDR3 is 14 residues. Germline lookup yields CDR1 LNHDA and CDR2 SQIVND (reference sequence). J was trimmed by 5 bases and V by 3 bases; bases with no gene match: 5. Reverse transcription of roughly 0.5 to 1 ug RNA used random hexamers. TCRdb independently ran MiXCR on the immunoSEQ multiplex PCR reads; one entry per CDR3 protein. The table shows approximately 160,000 distinct CDR3 sequences, with about 93% occurring only once. TEMRA cells were enriched by FACS, while CD8+ and CD4+ T cells were obtained through a negative isolation that was performed magnetically.

The chain couples TRBV19 to TRBJ2-3, with TRBD2 matching 7 bases. This TCR came from a human donor in good health. Sample: CD4+ T cells from PBMCs. The CDR3 DNA is TGTGCCAGTAGTATCGGGGGGAGGAGAGATACGCAGTATTTT. Translated: CASSIGGRRDTQYF.